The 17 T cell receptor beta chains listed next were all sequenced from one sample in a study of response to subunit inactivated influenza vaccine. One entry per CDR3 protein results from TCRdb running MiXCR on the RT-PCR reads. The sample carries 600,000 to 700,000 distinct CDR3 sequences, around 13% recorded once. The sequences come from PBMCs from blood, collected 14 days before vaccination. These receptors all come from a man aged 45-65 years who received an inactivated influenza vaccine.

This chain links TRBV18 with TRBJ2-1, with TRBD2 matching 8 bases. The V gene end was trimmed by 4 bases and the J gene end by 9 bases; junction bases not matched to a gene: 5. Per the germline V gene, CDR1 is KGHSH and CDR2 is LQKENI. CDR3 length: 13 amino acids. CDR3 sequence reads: CASSLAGQGEQFF. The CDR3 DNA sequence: TGTGCCAGCTCACTAGCGGGGCAGGGTGAGCAGTTCTTC.

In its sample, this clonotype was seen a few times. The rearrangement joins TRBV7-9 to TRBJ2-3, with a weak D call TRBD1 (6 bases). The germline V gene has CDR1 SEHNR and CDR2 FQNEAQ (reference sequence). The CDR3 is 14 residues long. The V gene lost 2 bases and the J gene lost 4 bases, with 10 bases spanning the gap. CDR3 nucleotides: TGTGCCAGCAGCTTACGAGGGGGTGCAGATACGCAGTATTTT. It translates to CASSLRGGADTQYF.

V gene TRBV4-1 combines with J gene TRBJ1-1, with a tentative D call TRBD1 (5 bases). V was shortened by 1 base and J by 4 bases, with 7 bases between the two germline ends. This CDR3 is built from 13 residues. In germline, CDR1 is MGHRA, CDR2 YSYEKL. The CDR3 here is CASSQGGSTEAFF. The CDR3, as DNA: TGCGCCAGCAGCCAAGGGGGGAGCACTGAAGCTTTCTTT.

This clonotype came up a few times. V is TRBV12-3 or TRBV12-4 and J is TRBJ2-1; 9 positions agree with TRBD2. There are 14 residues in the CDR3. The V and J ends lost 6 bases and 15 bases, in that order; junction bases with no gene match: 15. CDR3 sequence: CASRVMAGGPGVFF. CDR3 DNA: TGTGCCAGCAGAGTTATGGCGGGGGGGCCTGGAGTGTTCTTC.

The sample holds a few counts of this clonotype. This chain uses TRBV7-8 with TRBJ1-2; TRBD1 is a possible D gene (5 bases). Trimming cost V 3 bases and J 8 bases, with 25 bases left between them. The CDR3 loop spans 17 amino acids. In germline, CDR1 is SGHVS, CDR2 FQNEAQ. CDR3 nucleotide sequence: TGTGCCAGCAGCTTGATCGGTGTAGGCAGGGAACTTGAAGGCTACACCTTC. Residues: CASSLIGVGRELEGYTF.

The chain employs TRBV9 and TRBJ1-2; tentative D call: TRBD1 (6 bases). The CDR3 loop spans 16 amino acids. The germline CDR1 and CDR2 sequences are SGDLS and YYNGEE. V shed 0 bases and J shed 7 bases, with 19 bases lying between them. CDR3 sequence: CASSVDRDIRPGGYTF. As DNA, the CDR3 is TGTGCCAGCAGCGTAGACCGGGACATCCGGCCGGGTGGCTACACCTTC.

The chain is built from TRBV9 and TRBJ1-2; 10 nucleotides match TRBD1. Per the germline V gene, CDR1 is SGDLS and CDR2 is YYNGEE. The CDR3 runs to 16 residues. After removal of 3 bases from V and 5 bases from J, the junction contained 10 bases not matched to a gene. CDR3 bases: TGTGCCAGCAGCGATAGCATGGGACAGGGGACGTATGGCTACACCTTC. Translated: CASSDSMGQGTYGYTF. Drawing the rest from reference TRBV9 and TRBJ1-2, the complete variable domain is DSGVTQTPKHLITATGQRVTLRCSPRSGDLSVYWYQQSLDQGLQFLIQYYNGEERAKGNILERFSAQQFPDLHSELNLSSLELGDSALYFCASSDSMGQGTYGYTFGSGTRLTVV.

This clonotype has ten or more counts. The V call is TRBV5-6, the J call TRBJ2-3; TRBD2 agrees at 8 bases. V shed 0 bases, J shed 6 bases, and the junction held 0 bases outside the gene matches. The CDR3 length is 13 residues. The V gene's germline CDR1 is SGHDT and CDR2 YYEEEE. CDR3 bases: TGTGCCAGCAGCTTGGCGGGAGGGGATACGCAGTATTTT. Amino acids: CASSLAGGDTQYF. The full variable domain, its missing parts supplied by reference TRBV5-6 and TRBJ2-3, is DAGVTQSPTHLIKTRGQQVTLRCSPKSGHDTVSWYQQALGQGPQFIFQYYEEEERQRGNFPDRFSGHQFPNYSSELNVNALLLGDSALYLCASSLAGGDTQYFGPGTRLTVL.

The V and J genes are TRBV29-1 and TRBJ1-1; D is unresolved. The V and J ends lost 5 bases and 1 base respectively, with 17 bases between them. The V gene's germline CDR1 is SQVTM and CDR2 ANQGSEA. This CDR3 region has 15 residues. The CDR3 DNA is TGCAGCGTTAAGTACAATCTCGGACCGAACACTGAAGCTTTCTTT. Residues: CSVKYNLGPNTEAFF.

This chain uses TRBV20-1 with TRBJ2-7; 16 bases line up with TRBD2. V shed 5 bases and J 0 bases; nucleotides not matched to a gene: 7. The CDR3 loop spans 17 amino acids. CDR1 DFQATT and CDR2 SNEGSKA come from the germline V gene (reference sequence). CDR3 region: CSAGGTSGRGSSYEQYF. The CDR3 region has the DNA TGCAGTGCTGGGGGGACTAGCGGGAGGGGGAGCTCCTACGAGCAGTACTTC.

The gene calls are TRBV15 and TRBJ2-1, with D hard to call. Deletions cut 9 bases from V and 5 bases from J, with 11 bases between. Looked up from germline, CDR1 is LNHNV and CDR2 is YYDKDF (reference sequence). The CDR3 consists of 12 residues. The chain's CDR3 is CATSTGDNEQFF. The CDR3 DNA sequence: TGTGCCACTTCGACCGGCGACAATGAGCAGTTCTTC. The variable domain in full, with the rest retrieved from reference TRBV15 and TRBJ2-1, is DAMVIQNPRYQVTQFGKPVTLSCSQTLNHNVMYWYQQKSSQAPKLLFHYYDKDFNNEADTPDNFQSRRPNTSFCFLDIRSPGLGDTAMYLCATSTGDNEQFFGPGTRLTVL.

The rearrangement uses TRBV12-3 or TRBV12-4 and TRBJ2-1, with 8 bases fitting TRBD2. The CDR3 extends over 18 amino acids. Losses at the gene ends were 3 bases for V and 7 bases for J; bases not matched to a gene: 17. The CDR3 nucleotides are TGTGCCAGCAGTTTTTGGTCAGCCGGGGGGGGATCTCTTAATGAGCAGTTCTTC. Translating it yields CASSFWSAGGGSLNEQFF.

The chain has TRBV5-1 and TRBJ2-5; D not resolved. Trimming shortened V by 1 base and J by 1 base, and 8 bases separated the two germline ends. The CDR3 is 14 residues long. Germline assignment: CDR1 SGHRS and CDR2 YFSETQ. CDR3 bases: TGCGCCAGCAGCTTGTTTGTAAGCCAAGAGACCCAGTACTTC. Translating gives CASSLFVSQETQYF.

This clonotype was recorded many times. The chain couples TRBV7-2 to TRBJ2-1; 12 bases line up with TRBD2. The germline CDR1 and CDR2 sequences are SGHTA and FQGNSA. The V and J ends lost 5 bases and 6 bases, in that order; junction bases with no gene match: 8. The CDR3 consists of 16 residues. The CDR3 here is CASSAQLAGGGNEQFF. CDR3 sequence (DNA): TGTGCCAGCAGCGCCCAACTAGCGGGGGGTGGCAATGAGCAGTTCTTC. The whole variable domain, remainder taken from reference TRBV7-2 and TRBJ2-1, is GAGVSQSPSNKVTEKGKDVELRCDPISGHTALYWYRQSLGQGLEFLIYFQGNSAPDKSGLPSDRFSAERTGGSVSTLTIQRTQQEDSAVYLCASSAQLAGGGNEQFFGPGTRLTVL.

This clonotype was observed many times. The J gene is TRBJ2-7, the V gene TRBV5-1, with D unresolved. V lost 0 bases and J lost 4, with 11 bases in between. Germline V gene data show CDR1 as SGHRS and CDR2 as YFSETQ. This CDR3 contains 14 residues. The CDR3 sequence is CASSLETSSYEQYF. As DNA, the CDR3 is TGCGCCAGCAGCTTGGAGACAAGTAGTTACGAGCAGTACTTC.

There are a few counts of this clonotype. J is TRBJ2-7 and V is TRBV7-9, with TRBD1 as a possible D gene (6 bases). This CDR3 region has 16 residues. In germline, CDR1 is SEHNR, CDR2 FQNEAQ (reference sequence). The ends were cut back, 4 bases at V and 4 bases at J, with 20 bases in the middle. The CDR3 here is CASSSLAPGTYYEQYF. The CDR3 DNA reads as TGTGCCAGCAGCTCTTTAGCCCCCGGGACATATTACGAGCAGTACTTC.

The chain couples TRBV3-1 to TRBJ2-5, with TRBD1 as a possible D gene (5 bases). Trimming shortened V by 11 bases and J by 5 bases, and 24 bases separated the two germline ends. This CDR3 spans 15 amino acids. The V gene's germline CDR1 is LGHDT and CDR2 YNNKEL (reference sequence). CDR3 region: CASTQDGAVRETQYF. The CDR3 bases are TGTGCCTCCACCCAAGATGGGGCGGTTAGGGAGACCCAGTACTTC.